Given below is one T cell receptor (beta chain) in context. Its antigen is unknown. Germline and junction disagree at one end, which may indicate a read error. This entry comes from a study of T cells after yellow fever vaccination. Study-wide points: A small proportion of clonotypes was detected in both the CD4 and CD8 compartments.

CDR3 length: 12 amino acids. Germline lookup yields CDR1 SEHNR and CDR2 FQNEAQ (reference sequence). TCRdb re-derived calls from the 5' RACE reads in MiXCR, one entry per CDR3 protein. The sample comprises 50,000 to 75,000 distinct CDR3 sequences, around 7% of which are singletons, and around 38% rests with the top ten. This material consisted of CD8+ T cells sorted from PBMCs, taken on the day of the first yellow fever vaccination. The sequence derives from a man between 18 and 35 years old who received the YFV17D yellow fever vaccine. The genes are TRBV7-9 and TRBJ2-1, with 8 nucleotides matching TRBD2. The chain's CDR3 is CACSGTSNEQFF. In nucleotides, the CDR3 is TGTGCCTGCAGCGGGACTAGCAATGAGCAGTTCTTC.